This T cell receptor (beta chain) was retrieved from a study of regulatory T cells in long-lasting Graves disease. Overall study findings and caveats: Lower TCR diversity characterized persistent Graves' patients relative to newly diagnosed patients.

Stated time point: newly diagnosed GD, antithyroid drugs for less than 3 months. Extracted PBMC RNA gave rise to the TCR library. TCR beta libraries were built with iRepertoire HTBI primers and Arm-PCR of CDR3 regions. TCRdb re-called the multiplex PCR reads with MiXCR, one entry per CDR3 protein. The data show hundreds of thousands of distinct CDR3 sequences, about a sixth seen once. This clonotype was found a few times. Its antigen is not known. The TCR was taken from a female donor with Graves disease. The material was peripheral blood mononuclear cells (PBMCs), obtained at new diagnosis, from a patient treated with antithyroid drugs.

In DNA, the CDR3 is TGTGCCAGCAGTGCACTGGGACAGGGGGCCGGACAGCCCCAGCATTTT. Translation: CASSALGQGAGQPQHF. The chain carries TRBV27 and TRBJ1-5, with TRBD1 identical over 12 bases. V was clipped by 5 bases and J by 7 bases; unmatched bases: 9. This CDR3 has 16 amino acids. Germline CDR1 and CDR2: MNHEY and SMNVEV (reference sequence).